This T cell receptor (beta chain) was sequenced during a study of graft-versus-host responses after intestinal transplantation. The CDR3 extends over 15 amino acids. V lost 1 base and J lost 8; bases outside the gene matches: 7. In germline, CDR1 is MRHNA, CDR2 SNTAGT. In regard to this clone: The antigen is undetermined.

Assay: immunoSEQ multiplex PCR; the TCRdb copy retains only in-frame clones and omits some. This table has about 92,000 clones, about 93% appearing once. The chain recombines TRBV6-4 with TRBJ2-1, with 8 bases matching TRBD2. The sample here was unstimulated CD8+ T cells sorted from spleen or lymph node cells, taken before intestinal transplant. The source is a human donor who received an intestinal transplant. The CDR3 DNA sequence: TGTGCCAGCAGTGACTGGCTAGCGGGTGTCGATGAGCAGTTCTTC. As protein: CASSDWLAGVDEQFF.